Many counts were recorded for the clone carrying this T cell receptor beta chain. Uncontrolled infection, other autoimmune disease, pregnancy or lactation led to exclusion. The data derive from a study of T cells in Graves' hyperthyroidism and ophthalmopathy. Template material for amplifying TCR beta CDR3 regions consisted of RNA transcripts. The HTBI primer set served for first-round RT-PCR of the TCR CDR3. TCRdb reprocessed the multiplex PCR reads with MiXCR, giving one entry per CDR3 protein. The sample carries hundreds of thousands of distinct CDR3 sequences, 14% recorded once. CDR3 length: 14 residues. V was clipped by 5 bases and J by 1 base, with 12 bases between them. The germline CDR1 and CDR2 sequences are MDHEN and SYDVKM.

The genes are TRBV28 and TRBJ2-7, with D possibly matching TRBD2 (6 bases). The source is a woman between 25 and 40 years old with Graves' hyperthyroidism that later progressed to Graves' ophthalmopathy. Sequencing input: blood. The CDR3 region has the DNA TGTGCCAGCAGTGGGTGGAGGGAATCCTACGAGCAGTACTTC. It codes for CASSGWRESYEQYF.